This TCR beta chain was recovered during a study of T cell changes during pregnancy in multiple sclerosis. Some clones are missing from TCRdb's copy, which holds only in-frame ones; the method was immunoSEQ multiplex PCR. The sample yields tens of thousands of clones, approximately 89% seen once. Germline V lookup: CDR1 MNHNY, CDR2 SVGAGI (reference sequence). J was trimmed by 2 bases and V by 6 bases; bases with no gene match: 4. The CDR3 consists of 14 residues. This rearrangement joins TRBV6-6 to TRBJ2-3; 8 bases match TRBD1. The TCR was taken from a female donor with multiple sclerosis, enrolled in a pregnancy study. Sequencing was performed on CD8+ T cells from peripheral blood mononuclear cells, taken in the second trimester of pregnancy. For the CDR3, the DNA is TGTGCCAGCAGCAAGACAGGGGCCACAGATACGCAGTATTTT. It codes for CASSKTGATDTQYF.